This T cell receptor (beta chain) came from a study of CD8+ T cells in alopecia areata. For the study at large: After 6 to 18 months of tofacitinib, follow-up continued 6 months off drug.

This CDR3 is 13 amino acids long. The germline CDR1 and CDR2 sequences are SGHRS and YFSETQ. The V and J ends lost 5 bases and 1 base respectively, with 10 bases between them. Treatment here: oral pan-JAK inhibitor, 5-10 mg twice daily. Study findings and constraints: Many expanded lesional clones stayed in scalp and blood while on tofacitinib.

With regard to this clone: Antigen: not known.

Extracted RNA was reverse transcribed, and the resulting cDNA served as sequencing template. Generated by immunoSEQ multiplex PCR, the TCRdb table keeps only in-frame clones and is missing some. The repertoire includes fewer than 250,000 clones, around 43% of them detected once, and roughly 2.8% sits in the top ten. The sequence came from a human donor with alopecia areata. The chain couples TRBV5-1 to TRBJ2-7; possibly TRBD2 for D (6 bases). The specimen was CD4+ T cells sorted from blood, collected at roughly week 36, from a patient treated with tofacitinib. The CDR3 DNA reads TGCGCCAGCAGTCCCGCGGGGTCCTACGAGCAGTACTTC. It is translated as CASSPAGSYEQYF.